Listed below are T cell receptor beta chains from one sample, sequenced in a study of T cells after yellow fever vaccination. One entry per CDR3 protein, called by TCRdb with MiXCR from the 5' RACE reads. This table has some 240,000 distinct CDR3 sequences, about 5.2% appearing once. This specimen consisted of CD4+ T cells sorted from PBMCs, obtained on the day of the yellow fever booster vaccination. The receptors stem from a man younger than 30 who received the YFV17D yellow fever vaccine. Each CDR3 is given without its conserved first and last residue. Not every row has a clone size; where given, it reads once, few, many or a size class.

V	size	J	CDR3
TRBV14	many	TRBJ1-5	ASSPSNQPQH
TRBV20-1	NA	TRBJ2-5	SASDGAGGWETQY
TRBV6-5	NA	TRBJ1-6	ASSYSWEQGSSPLH
TRBV27	NA	TRBJ1-1	ASSSLGTGDAEAF
TRBV6-5	few	TRBJ1-2	ASSYSDSAYGYT
TRBV2	few	TRBJ2-3	ASSPPPMDTDTQY
TRBV12-3/TRBV12-4	few	TRBJ2-4	ASSFWTGLHIQY
TRBV18	NA	TRBJ2-5	ASSPRLAGAVETQY
TRBV7-2	NA	TRBJ2-3	ASSPRALGTQY
TRBV18	many	TRBJ2-1	ASSPAAGGYYNEQF
TRBV5-8	few	TRBJ2-6	ASSRQGASGANVLT
TRBV19	few	TRBJ2-3	ASSSALGDTQY
TRBV5-5	few	TRBJ2-3	ASSLHGGDTQY
TRBV5-1	NA	TRBJ1-1	ASSLGYPGQGGTEAF
TRBV6-2/TRBV6-3	few	TRBJ1-2	ASSYSSRDVGYT
TRBV12-3/TRBV12-4	few	TRBJ1-1	ASNLQGTVGTEAF
TRBV18	many	TRBJ2-3	ASSPGDPDTQY
TRBV4-2	few	TRBJ1-6	ASSRGQAENNSPLH
TRBV6-1	few	TRBJ2-3	ASSRTGVMFSTDTQY
TRBV30	NA	TRBJ2-4	AWSQGKNIQY
TRBV12-3/TRBV12-4	many	TRBJ2-4	ASNERGPLDIQY
TRBV20-1	many	TRBJ2-5	SARRGRRETQY
TRBV7-8	many	TRBJ2-2	ASSSYRVPPGELF